This is a list of T cell receptor beta chains from one sample in a study of shared clonotypes between healthy human individuals. Method: immunoSEQ multiplex PCR; TCRdb's copy keeps in-frame clones and lacks some. The table includes a few hundred thousand clones, around 70% detected once. The sequenced sample was memory CD4+ T cells sorted from blood. The receptors come from a man aged 25-40 years in good health. CDR3s include the opening cysteine and the closing phenylalanine or tryptophan. The D gene is left open where the match is weak. Clone sizes are given selectively: once, few, many, or a class where the clone is expanded.

TRBJ2-2	TRBV27	NA	NA	TGTGCCAGCAGTTTATTTTTTCTGCAGGGCGCGAACACCGGGGAGCTGTTTTTT	CASSLFFLQGANTGELFF
TRBJ1-5	TRBV28	NA	NA	TGTGCCAGCACCACGTGGGGTCCTCAGCCCCAGCATTTT	CASTTWGPQPQHF
TRBJ2-1	TRBV5-8	NA	TRBD2	TGTGCCAGCAGGGGGGTGCTAGCGGGAGAGTTGAGCTCCTACAATGAGCAGTTCTTC	CASRGVLAGELSSYNEQFF
TRBJ2-1	TRBV5-1	NA	TRBD2	TGCGCCAGCAGCTTGTTTTCGGGAGGGGGCTACAATGAGCAGTTCTTC	CASSLFSGGGYNEQFF
TRBJ2-3	TRBV5-8	NA	NA	TGTGCCAGCAGCTTAGGCCTATCGGGGACTAGCACAGATACGCAGTATTTT	CASSLGLSGTSTDTQYF
TRBJ2-7	TRBV10-1	NA	TRBD2	TGCGCCAGCAGGGCCGGGACTAGCGGGAGCCGGTCCCCCTACGAGCAGTACTTC	CASRAGTSGSRSPYEQYF
TRBJ2-2	TRBV18	once	NA	TGTGCCAGCTCACCATTCGGCCCTCCCGCCGGGGAGCTGTTTTTT	CASSPFGPPAGELFF
TRBJ1-6	TRBV25-1	NA	NA	TGTGCCAGCAGTGAGCACAGGCTCCGGGGGTCACCCCTCCACTTT	CASSEHRLRGSPLHF
TRBJ2-7	TRBV6-5	few	NA	TGTGCCAGCAGGATGACAGCCCTCTCCTACGAGCAGTACTTC	CASRMTALSYEQYF
TRBJ2-1	TRBV11-3	NA	NA	TGTGCCAGCAGCTCCTCCCGCGGCAATGAGCAGTTCTTC	CASSSSRGNEQFF
TRBJ1-5	TRBV30	NA	NA	TGTGCCTGGAGTTTTTCGGACAGTGCTAATCAGCCCCAGCATTTT	CAWSFSDSANQPQHF
TRBJ1-5	TRBV2	NA	NA	TGTGCCAGCAGTGAACCCAGGGACGATCAGCCCCAGCATTTT	CASSEPRDDQPQHF
TRBJ2-5	TRBV2	NA	NA	TGTGCCAGCAATGACGCAGGGCGGGAGACCCAGTACTTC	CASNDAGRETQYF
TRBJ1-2	TRBV7-9	NA	NA	TGTGCCAGCAGCTTTACAGTCTATGGCTACACCTTC	CASSFTVYGYTF
TRBJ2-2	TRBV28	NA	NA	TGTGCCAGCAGTTTGGGACACTTGAACACCGGGGAGCTGTTTTTT	CASSLGHLNTGELFF
TRBJ2-1	TRBV6-4	few	TRBD2	TGTGCCAGCAGTGAAGGGACTAGCGGCTACAATGAGCAGTTCTTC	CASSEGTSGYNEQFF
TRBJ2-7	TRBV10-3	NA	TRBD2	TGTGCCATCAGTGTAGCGGGAGGGGACTACGAGCAGTACTTC	CAISVAGGDYEQYF
TRBJ1-2	TRBV19	many	TRBD1	TGTGCCAGTACCAGACAACAGGGGGTGAATGGCTACACCTTC	CASTRQQGVNGYTF
TRBJ2-1	TRBV9	NA	TRBD2	TGTGCCAGCAGCGACCCTAGCGGGAGCGATGAGCAGTTCTTC	CASSDPSGSDEQFF
TRBJ2-7	TRBV10-3	few	TRBD1	TGTGCCATCAGAGGGGACAGGTCAGGGGACGAGCAGTACTTC	CAIRGDRSGDEQYF
TRBJ2-3	TRBV7-8	NA	NA	TGTGCCAGCACCTACAATCCACCAGGGTTCCCAGATACGCAGTATTTT	CASTYNPPGFPDTQYF
TRBJ2-2	TRBV5-4	NA	NA	TGTGCCAGCAGCTTGGAACCGAACACCGGGGAGCTGTTTTTT	CASSLEPNTGELFF